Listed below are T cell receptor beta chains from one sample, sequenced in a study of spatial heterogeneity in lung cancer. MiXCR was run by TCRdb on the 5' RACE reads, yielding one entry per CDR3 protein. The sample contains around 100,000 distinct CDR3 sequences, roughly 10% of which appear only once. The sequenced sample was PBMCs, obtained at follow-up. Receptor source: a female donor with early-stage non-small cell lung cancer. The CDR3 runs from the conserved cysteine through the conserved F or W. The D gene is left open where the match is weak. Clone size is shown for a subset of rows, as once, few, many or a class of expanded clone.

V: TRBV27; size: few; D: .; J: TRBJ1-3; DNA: TGTGCCAGCAGTCCGCTGGCGTCCGTCTCTGGAAACACCATATATTTT; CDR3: CASSPLASVSGNTIYF
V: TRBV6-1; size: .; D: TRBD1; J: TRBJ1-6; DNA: TGTGCCAGCAGCCGCGGGACAGGGGATTCACCCCTCCACTTT; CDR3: CASSRGTGDSPLHF
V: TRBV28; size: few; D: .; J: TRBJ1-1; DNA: TGTGCCAGCATAGGGGGGCGCCGGGCTTTCTTT; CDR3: CASIGGRRAFF
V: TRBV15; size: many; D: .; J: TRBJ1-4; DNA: TGTGCCACCAGCCGCTCAGGGTTAGATGAAAAACTGTTTTTT; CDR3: CATSRSGLDEKLFF
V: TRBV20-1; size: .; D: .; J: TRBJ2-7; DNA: TGCAGTGCTAGCCTCCGGCCCCAGGGATACGAGCAGTACTTC; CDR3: CSASLRPQGYEQYF
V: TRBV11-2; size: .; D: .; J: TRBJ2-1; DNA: TGTGCCAGCCGAGACAGGAGACGAACCAATGAGCAGTTCTTC; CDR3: CASRDRRRTNEQFF
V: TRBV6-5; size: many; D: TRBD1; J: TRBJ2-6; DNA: TGTGCCAGCAGTCCCCTGACAGGGTTAGGGGCCAACGTCCTGACTTTC; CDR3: CASSPLTGLGANVLTF
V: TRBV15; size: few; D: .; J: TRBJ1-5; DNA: TGTGCCACCAGCAGAGCTCCCTCTAGCAATCAGCCCCAGCATTTT; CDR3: CATSRAPSSNQPQHF
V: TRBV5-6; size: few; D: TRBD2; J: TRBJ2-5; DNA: TGTGCCAGCAGCTTGGCCTTGGGTGGTAGCGGGAGTTTCGTGGAGACCCAGTACTTC; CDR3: CASSLALGGSGSFVETQYF
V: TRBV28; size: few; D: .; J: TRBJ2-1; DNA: TGTGCCAGCAGTTTGTTGGTAAGCGAGCAGTTCTTC; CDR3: CASSLLVSEQFF
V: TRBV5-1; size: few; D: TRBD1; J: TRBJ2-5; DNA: TGCGCCAGCAGCCCTGGGACAGGGTTCGAGACCCAGTACTTC; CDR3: CASSPGTGFETQYF
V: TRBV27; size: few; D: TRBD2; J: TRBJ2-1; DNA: TGTGCCAGCAGTCGGCTAGCGGGAGTTCATGAGCAGTTCTTC; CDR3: CASSRLAGVHEQFF
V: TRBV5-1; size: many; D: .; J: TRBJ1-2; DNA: TGCGCCAGCAGCGGAATCGGGAGTGTGGGCTACACCTTC; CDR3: CASSGIGSVGYTF
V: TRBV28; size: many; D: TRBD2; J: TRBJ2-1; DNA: TGTGCCAGCAGTCTAGGTTGGGTAGCGGGGTACAATGAGCAGTTCTTC; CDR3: CASSLGWVAGYNEQFF
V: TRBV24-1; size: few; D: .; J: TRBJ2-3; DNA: TGTGCCACCAGTGACAGTATTCCCACAGATACGCAGTATTTT; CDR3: CATSDSIPTDTQYF
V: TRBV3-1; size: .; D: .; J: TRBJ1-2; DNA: TGTGCCAGCAGCCAAGAGATAGGATACAACTATGGCTACACCTTC; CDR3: CASSQEIGYNYGYTF
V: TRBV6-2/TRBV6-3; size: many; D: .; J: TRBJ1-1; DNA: TGTGCCAGCAGTTACGGGACGGTGAACACTGAAGCTTTCTTT; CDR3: CASSYGTVNTEAFF
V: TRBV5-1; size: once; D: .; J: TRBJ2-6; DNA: TGCGCCAGCTTCGACCCTGGGGCCAACGTCCTGACTTTC; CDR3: CASFDPGANVLTF
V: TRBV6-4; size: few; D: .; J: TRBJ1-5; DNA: TGTGCCAGCAGTGCCCTAAGGAGGGACCGAGATCAGCCCCAGCATTTT; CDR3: CASSALRRDRDQPQHF
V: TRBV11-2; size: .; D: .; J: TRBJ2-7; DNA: TGTGCCAGCAGCTTAGATCACAGAAGCTACGAGCAGTACTTC; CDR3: CASSLDHRSYEQYF
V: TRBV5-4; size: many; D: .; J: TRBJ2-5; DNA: TGTGCCAGCAGACCCGAAGCGGAGGGGGAGACCCAGTACTTC; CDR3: CASRPEAEGETQYF
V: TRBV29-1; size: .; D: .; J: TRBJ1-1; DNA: TGCAGCGTTGAATGGGCCCCCGGTGGAGCTTTCTTT; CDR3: CSVEWAPGGAFF
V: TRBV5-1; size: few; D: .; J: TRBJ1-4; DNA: TGCGCCAGCGGCCCAGGGGTTTCAACTAATGAAAAACTGTTTTTT; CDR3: CASGPGVSTNEKLFF
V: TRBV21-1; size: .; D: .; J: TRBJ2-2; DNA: TGTGCCAGCCCCCCTAGCGGCGATAACACCGGGGAGCTGTTTTTT; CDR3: CASPPSGDNTGELFF
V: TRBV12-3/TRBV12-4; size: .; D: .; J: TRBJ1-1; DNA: TGTGCCAGCACCCGGGGCTCCCTTTTGAACACTGAAGCTTTCTTT; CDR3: CASTRGSLLNTEAFF
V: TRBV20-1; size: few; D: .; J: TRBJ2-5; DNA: TGCAGTGCTAGAGATCGAAACAAAGAGACCCAGTACTTC; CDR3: CSARDRNKETQYF
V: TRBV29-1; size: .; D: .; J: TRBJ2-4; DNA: TGCAGCGCCCTGGAGGGGCTAACCAAAAACATTCAGTACTTC; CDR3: CSALEGLTKNIQYF
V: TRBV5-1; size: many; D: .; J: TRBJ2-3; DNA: TGCGCCAGCAGCCGGGGATCTAGCACAGATACGCAGTATTTT; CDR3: CASSRGSSTDTQYF
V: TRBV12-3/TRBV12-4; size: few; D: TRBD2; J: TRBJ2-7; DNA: TGTGCCAGCAGTTTAAGAGAAGGGGCGGGAGCACTCTCCTACGAGCAGTACTTC; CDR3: CASSLREGAGALSYEQYF
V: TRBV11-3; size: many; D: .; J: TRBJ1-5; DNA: TGTGCCAGCAGCGGGGGGCCCAATCAGCCCCAGCATTTT; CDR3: CASSGGPNQPQHF
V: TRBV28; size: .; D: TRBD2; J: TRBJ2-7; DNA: TGTGCCAGCACCGTTAAAGGGGAACTAGCGGGAGGAGGCGAGCAGTACTTC; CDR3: CASTVKGELAGGGEQYF
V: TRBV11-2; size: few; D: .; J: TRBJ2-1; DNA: TGTGCCAGCAGCTCCGAAAGAGTCTCCTACAATGAGCAGTTCTTC; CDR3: CASSSERVSYNEQFF
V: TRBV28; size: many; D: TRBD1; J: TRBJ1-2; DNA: TGTGCCAGCAGTTTAGAACAGGGGAACTATGGCTACACCTTC; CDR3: CASSLEQGNYGYTF
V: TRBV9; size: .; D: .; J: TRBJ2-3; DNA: TGTGCCAGCAGCGACCGACAGGAGGGAGATACGCAGTATTTT; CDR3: CASSDRQEGDTQYF
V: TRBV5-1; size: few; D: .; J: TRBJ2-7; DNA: TGCGCCAGCAGCTGGACGGGACCATACTCCTACGAGCAGTACTTC; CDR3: CASSWTGPYSYEQYF